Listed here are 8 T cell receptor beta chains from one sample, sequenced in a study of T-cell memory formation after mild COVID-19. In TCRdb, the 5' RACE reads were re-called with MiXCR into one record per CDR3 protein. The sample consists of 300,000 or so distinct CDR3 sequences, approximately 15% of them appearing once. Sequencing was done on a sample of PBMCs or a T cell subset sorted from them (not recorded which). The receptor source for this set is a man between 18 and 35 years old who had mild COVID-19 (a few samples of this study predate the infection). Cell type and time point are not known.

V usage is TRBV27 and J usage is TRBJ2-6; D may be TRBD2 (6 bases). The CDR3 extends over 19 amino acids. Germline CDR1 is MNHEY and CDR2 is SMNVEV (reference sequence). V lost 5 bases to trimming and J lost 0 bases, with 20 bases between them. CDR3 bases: TGTGCCAGCAGTCCCGGTGGCGGGACTTTTTACTCTGGGGCCAACGTCCTGACTTTC. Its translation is CASSPGGGTFYSGANVLTF.

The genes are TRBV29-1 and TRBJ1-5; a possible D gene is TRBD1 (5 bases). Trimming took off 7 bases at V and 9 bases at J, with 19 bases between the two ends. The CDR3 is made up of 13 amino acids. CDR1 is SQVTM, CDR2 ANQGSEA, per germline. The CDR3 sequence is CSGGRESLWPQHF. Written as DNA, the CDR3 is TGCAGCGGAGGCAGGGAATCTTTATGGCCCCAGCATTTT.

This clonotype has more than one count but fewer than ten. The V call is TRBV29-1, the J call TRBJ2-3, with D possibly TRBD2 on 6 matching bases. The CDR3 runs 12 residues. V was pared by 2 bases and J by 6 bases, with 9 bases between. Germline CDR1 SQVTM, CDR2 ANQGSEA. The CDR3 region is CSVEYGGDTQYF. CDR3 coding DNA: TGCAGCGTTGAATATGGGGGGGATACGCAGTATTTT.

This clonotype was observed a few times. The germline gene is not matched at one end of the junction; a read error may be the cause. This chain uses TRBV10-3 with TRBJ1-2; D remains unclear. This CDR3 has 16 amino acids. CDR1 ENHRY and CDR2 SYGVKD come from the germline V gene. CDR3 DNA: TGTGCCATCAGTGAGTCTGAGAGAGGGCTTAACTATGCCTACACCTTC. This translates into CAISESERGLNYAYTF.

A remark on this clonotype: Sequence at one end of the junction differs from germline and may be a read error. The CDR3 spells CASSSGLGVVEF. The CDR3 DNA is TGTGCCAGCAGTTCAGGGTTGGGCGTGGTGGAATTT. The chain is built from TRBV12-3 or TRBV12-4 and TRBJ1-5; D may be TRBD1 (5 bases). The CDR3 sequence is 12 residues long.

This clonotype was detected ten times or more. Here the CDR3 reads CSARSAVSVGGQPQHF. The DNA for the CDR3 is TGCAGTGCTAGATCGGCGGTTTCCGTGGGCGGTCAGCCCCAGCATTTT. V is TRBV20-1 and J is TRBJ1-5; D unresolved. Germline loops: CDR1 DFQATT, CDR2 SNEGSKA (reference sequence). This CDR3 has 16 amino acids. V dropped 2 bases and J dropped 6 bases, with 20 bases sitting between them.

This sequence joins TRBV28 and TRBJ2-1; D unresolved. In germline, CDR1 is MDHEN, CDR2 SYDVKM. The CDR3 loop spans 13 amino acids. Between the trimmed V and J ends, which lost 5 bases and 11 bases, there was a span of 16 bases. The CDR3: CASSTRRTGQQFF. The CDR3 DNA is TGTGCCAGCAGTACCCGAAGGACCGGGCAGCAGTTCTTC. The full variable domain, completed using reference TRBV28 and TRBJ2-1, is DVKVTQSSRYLVKRTGEKVFLECVQDMDHENMFWYRQDPGLGLRLIYFSYDVKMKEKGDIPEGYSVSREKKERFSLILESASTNQTSMYLCASSTRRTGQQFFGPGTRLTVL.

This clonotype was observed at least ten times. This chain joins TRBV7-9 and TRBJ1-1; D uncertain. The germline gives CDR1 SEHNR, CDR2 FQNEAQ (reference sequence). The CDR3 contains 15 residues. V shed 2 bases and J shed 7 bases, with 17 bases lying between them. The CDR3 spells CASSLSPRTVSEAFF. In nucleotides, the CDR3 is TGTGCCAGCAGCTTAAGTCCGCGGACTGTCAGTGAAGCTTTCTTT. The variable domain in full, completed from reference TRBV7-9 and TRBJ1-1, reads DTGVSQNPRHKITKRGQNVTFRCDPISEHNRLYWYRQTLGQGPEFLTYFQNEAQLEKSRLLSDRFSAERPKGSFSTLEIQRTEQGDSAMYLCASSLSPRTVSEAFFGQGTRLTVV.